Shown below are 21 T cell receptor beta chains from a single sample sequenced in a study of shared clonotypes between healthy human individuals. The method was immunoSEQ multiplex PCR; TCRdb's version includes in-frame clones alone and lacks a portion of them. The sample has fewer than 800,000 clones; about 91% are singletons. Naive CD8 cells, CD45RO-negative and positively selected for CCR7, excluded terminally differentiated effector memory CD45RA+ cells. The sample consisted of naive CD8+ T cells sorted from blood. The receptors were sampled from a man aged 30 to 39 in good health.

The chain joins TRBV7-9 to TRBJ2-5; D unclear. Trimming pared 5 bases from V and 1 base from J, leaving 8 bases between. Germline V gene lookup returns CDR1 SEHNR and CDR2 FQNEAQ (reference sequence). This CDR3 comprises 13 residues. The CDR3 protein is CASSLVPQETQYF. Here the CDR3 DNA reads TGTGCCAGCAGCCTTGTCCCCCAAGAGACCCAGTACTTC.

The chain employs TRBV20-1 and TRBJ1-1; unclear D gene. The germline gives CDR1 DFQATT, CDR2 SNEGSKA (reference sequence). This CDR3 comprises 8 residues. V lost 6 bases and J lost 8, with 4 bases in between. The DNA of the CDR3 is TGCAGTGCCAGGGAAGCTTTCTTT. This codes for CSAREAFF.

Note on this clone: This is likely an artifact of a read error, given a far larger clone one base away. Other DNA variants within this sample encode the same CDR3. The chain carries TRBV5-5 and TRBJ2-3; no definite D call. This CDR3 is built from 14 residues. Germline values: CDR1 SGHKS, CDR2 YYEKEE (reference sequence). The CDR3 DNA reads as TGTGCCAGCAGCTTGATCGAGGCCACAGATACGCAGTATTTC. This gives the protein CASSLIEATDTQYF.

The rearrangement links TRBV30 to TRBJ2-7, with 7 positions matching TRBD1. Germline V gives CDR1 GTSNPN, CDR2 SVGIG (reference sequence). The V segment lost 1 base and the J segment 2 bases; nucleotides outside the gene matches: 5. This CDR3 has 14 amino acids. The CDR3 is CAWSDGTAPYEQYF. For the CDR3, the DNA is TGTGCCTGGAGTGACGGGACAGCACCCTACGAGCAGTACTTC.

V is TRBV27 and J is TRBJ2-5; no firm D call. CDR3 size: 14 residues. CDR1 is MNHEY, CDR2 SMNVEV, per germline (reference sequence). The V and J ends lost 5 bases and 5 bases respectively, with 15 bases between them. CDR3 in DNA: TGTGCCAGCAGTGGTAGCCTGGTTTGGGAGACCCAGTACTTC. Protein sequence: CASSGSLVWETQYF.

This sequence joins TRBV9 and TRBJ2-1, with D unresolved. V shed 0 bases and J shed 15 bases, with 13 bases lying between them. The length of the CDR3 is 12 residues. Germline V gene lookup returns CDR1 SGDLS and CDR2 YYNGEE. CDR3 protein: CASSVGGRSMFF. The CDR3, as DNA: TGTGCCAGCAGCGTAGGTGGCAGGTCCATGTTCTTC.

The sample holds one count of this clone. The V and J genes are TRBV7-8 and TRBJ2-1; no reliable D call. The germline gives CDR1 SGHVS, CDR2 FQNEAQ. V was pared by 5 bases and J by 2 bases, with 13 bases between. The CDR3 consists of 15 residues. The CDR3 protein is CASSLGPAAYNEQFF. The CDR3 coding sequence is TGTGCCAGCAGCCTAGGACCGGCAGCCTACAATGAGCAGTTCTTC.

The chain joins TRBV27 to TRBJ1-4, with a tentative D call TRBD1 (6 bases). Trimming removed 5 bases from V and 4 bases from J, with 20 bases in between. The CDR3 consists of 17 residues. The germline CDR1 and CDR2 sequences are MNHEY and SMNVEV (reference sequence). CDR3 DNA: TGTGCCAGCAGTAAAGGAATTCCGGGACAAGTTAATGAAAAACTGTTTTTT. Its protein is CASSKGIPGQVNEKLFF.

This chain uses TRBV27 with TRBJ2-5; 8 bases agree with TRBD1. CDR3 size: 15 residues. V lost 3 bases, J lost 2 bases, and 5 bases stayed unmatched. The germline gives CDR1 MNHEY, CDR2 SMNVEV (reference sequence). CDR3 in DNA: TGTGCCAGCAGTTTTTCGACAGGGGTTCAAGAGACCCAGTACTTC. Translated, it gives CASSFSTGVQETQYF.

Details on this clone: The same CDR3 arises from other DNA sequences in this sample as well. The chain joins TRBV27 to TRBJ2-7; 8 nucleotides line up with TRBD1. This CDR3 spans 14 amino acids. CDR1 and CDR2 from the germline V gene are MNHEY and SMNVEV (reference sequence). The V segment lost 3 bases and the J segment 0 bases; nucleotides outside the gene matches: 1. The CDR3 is CASSFGTGSYEQYF. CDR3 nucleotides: TGTGCCAGCAGTTTTGGGACAGGCTCCTACGAGCAGTACTTC.

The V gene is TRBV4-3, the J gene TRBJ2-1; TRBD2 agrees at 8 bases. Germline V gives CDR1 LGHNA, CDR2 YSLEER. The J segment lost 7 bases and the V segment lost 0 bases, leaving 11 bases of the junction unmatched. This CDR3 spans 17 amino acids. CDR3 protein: CASSQDPSGGRENEQFF. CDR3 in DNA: TGCGCCAGCAGCCAAGATCCCTCGGGAGGGCGGGAGAATGAGCAGTTCTTC.

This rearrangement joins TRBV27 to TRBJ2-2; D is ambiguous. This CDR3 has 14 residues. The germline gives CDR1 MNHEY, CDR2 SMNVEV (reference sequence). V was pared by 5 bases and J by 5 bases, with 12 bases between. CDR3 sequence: CASSEDSSTGELFF. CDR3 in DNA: TGTGCCAGCAGTGAAGACTCCTCAACCGGGGAGCTGTTTTTT.

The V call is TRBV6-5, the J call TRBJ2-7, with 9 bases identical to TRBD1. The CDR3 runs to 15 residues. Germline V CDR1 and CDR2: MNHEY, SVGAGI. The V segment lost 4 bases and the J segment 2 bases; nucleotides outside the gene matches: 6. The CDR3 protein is CASSSPGQGPYEQYF. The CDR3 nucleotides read TGTGCCAGCAGTTCACCGGGACAGGGCCCCTACGAGCAGTACTTC.

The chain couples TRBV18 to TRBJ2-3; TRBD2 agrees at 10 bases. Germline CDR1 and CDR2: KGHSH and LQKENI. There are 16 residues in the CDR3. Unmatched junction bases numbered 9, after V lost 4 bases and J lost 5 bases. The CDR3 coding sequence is TGTGCCAGCTCACATCGGCTAGCGGGAGCTGTAGATACGCAGTATTTT. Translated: CASSHRLAGAVDTQYF.

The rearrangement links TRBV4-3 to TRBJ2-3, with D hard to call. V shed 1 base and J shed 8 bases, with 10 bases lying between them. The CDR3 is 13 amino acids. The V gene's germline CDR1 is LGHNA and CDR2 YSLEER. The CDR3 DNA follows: TGCGCCAGCAGCCAAGTACCCCCACTTACGCAGTATTTT. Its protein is CASSQVPPLTQYF.

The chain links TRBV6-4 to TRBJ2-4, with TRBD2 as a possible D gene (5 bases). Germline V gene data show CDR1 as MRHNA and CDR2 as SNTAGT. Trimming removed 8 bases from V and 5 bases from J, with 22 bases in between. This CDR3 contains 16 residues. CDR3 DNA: TGTGCCAGCTCTGACCCTAGCACCGAGTGGGAAAACATTCAGTACTTC. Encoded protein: CASSDPSTEWENIQYF.

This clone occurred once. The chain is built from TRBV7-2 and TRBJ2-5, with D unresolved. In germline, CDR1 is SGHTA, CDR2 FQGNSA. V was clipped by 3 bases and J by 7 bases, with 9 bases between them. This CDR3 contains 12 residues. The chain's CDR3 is CASSFDLRTQYF. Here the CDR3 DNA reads TGTGCCAGCAGCTTTGATCTTAGGACCCAGTACTTC.

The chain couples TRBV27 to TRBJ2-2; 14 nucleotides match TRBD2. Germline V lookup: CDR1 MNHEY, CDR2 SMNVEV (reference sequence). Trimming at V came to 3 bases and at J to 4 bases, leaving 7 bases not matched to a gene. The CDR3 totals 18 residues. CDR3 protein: CASSLIGLAGGGTGELFF. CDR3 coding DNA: TGTGCCAGCAGTTTGATCGGACTAGCGGGAGGAGGCACCGGGGAGCTGTTTTTT.

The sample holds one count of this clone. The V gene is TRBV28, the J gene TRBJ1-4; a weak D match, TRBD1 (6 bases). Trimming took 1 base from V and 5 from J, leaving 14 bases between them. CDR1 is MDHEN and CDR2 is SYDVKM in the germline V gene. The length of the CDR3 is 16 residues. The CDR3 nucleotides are TGTGCCAGCAGTTTATCCCGGGGGCGACTAAATGAAAAACTGTTTTTT. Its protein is CASSLSRGRLNEKLFF.

CDR3 DNA sequence: TGCGCCAGCAGCCAAGAAATTAGCGGAAACACCGGGGAGCTGTTTTTT. It is translated as CASSQEISGNTGELFF. J is TRBJ2-2 and V is TRBV4-3, with D possibly being TRBD2 (6 bases). This CDR3 region has 16 residues. Germline assignment: CDR1 LGHNA and CDR2 YSLEER. With 0 bases removed from V and 2 bases from J, the gap between germline ends came to 10 bases.

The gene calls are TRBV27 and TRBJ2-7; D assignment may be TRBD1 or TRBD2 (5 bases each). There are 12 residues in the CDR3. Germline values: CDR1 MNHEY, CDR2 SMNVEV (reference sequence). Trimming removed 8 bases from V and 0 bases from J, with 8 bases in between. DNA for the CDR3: TGTGCCAGCCGGGGCGACTCCTACGAGCAGTACTTC. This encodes CASRGDSYEQYF.